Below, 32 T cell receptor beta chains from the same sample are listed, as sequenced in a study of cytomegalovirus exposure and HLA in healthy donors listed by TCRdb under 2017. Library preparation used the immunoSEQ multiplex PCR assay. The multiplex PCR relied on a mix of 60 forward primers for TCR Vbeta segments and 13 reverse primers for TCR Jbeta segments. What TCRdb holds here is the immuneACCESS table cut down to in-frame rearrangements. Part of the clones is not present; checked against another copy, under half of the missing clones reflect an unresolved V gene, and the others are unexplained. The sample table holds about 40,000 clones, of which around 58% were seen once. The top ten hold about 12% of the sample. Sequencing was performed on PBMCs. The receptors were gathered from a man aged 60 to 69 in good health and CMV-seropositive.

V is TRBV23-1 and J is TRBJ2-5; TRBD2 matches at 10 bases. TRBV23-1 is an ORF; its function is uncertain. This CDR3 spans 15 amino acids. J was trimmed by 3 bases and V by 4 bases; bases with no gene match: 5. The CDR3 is CASSPTLAGKETQYF. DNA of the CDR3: TGCGCCAGCAGTCCAACACTAGCGGGAAAAGAGACCCAGTACTTC.

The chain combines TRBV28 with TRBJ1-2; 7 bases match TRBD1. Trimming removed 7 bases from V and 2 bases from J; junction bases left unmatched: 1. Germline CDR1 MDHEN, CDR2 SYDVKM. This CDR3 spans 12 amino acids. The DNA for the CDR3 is TGTGCCAGCAAACAGGGGAACTATGGCTACACCTTC. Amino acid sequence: CASKQGNYGYTF.

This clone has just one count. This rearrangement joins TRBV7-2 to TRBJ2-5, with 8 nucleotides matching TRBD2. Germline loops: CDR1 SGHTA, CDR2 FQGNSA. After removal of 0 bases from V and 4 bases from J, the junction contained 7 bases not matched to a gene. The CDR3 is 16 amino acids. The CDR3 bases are TGTGCCAGCAGCTTAGCCGGGGGGGCTTTAAGAGAGACCCAGTACTTC. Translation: CASSLAGGALRETQYF.

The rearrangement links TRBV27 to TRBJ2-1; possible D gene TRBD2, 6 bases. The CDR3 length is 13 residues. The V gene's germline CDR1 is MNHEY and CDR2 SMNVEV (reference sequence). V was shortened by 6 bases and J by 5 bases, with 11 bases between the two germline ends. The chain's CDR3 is CASRGGIDNEQFF. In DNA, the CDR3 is TGTGCCAGCAGGGGAGGCATAGACAATGAGCAGTTCTTC.

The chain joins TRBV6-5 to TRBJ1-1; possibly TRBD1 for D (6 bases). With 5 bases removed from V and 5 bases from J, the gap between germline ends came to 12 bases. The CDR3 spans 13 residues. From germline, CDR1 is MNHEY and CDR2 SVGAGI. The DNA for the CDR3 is TGTGCCAGCAGTCAACCGGGACAAACTGAAGCTTTCTTT. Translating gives CASSQPGQTEAFF.

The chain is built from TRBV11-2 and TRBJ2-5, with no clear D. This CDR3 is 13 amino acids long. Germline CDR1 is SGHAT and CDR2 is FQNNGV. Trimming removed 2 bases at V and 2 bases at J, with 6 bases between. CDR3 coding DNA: TGTGCCAGCAGCTTACAGGCACAAGAGACCCAGTACTTC. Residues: CASSLQAQETQYF.

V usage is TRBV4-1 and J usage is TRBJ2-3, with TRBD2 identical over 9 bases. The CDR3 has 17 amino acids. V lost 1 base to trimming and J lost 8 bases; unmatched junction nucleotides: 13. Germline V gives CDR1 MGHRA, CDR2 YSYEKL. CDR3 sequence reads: CASSQGNAGGPVVTQYF. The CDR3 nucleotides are TGCGCCAGCAGCCAAGGGAATGCGGGAGGGCCTGTCGTTACGCAGTATTTT.

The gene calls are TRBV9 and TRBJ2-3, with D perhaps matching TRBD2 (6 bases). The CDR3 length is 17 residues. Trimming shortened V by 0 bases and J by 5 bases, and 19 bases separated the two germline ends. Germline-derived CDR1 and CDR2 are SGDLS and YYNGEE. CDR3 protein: CASSVGVRGNNIDTQYF. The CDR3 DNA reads TGTGCCAGCAGCGTAGGAGTGCGGGGTAACAACATAGATACGCAGTATTTT.

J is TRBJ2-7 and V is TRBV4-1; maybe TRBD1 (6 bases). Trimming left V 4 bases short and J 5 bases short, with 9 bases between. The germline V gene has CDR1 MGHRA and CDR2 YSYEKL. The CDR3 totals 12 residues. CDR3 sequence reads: CASSRGTNEQYF. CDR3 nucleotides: TGCGCCAGCAGCCGAGGGACAAACGAGCAGTACTTC.

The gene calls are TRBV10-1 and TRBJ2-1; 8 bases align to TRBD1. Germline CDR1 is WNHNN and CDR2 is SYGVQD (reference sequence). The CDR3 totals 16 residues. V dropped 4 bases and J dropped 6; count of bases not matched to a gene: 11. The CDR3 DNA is TGCGCCAGCAGTGGTACCGGGACAGGCGGGATCAATGAGCAGTTCTTC. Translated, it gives CASSGTGTGGINEQFF.

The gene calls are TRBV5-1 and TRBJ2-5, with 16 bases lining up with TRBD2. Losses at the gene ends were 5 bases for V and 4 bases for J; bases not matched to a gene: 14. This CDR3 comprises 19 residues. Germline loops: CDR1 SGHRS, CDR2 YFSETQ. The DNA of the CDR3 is TGCGCCAGCAGTTACCCCCTACCCGGGACTAGCGGGAGGGCAGAGACCCAGTACTTC. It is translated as CASSYPLPGTSGRAETQYF.

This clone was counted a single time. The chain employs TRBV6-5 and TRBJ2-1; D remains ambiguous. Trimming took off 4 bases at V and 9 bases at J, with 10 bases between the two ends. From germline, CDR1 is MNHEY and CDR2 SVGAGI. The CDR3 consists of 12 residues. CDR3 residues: CASSSTLTEQFF. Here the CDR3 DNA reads TGTGCCAGCAGTTCGACTCTCACTGAGCAGTTCTTC.

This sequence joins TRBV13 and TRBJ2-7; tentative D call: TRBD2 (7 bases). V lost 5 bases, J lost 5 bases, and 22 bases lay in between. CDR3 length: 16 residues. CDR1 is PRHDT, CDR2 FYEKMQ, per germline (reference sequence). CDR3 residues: CASSQRRGGDMDEQYF. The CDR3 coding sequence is TGTGCCAGCAGCCAACGGAGGGGGGGGGACATGGACGAGCAGTACTTC.

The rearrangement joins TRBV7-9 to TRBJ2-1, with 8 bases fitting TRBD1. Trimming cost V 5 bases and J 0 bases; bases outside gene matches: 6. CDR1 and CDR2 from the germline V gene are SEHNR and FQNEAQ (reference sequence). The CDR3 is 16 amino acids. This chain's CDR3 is CASSQRQGSSYNEQFF. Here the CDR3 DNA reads TGTGCCAGCAGCCAGCGACAGGGGAGCTCCTACAATGAGCAGTTCTTC.

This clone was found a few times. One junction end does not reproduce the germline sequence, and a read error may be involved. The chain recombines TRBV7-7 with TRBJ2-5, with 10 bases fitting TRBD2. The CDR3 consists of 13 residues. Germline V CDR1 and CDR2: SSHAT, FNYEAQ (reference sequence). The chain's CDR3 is CASSWTSGETQYF. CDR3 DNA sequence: TGTGCTAGCAGTTGGACTAGCGGTGAGACCCAGTACTTC.

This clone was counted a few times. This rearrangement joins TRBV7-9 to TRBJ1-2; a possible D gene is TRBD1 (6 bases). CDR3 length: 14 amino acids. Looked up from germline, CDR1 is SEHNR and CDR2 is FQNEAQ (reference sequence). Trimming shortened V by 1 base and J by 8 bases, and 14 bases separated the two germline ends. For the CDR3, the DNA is TGTGCCAGCAGCTTAGGGCAGCCACAGGGAGGCTACACCTTC. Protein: CASSLGQPQGGYTF. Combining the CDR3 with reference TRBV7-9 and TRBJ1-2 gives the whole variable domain DTGVSQNPRHKITKRGQNVTFRCDPISEHNRLYWYRQTLGQGPEFLTYFQNEAQLEKSRLLSDRFSAERPKGSFSTLEIQRTEQGDSAMYLCASSLGQPQGGYTFGSGTRLTVV.

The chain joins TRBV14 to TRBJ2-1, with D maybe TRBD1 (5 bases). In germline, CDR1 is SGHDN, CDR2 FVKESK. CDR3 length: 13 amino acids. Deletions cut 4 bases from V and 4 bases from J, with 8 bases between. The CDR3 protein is CASSLRQYNEQFF. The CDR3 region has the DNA TGTGCCAGCAGCCTCCGACAGTACAATGAGCAGTTCTTC.

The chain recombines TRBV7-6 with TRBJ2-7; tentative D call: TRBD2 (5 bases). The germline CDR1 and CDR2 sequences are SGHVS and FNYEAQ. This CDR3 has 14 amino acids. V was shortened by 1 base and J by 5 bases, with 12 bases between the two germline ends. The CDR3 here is CASSLGGPPDEQYF. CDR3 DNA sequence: TGTGCCAGCAGCTTAGGAGGGCCCCCCGACGAGCAGTACTTC.

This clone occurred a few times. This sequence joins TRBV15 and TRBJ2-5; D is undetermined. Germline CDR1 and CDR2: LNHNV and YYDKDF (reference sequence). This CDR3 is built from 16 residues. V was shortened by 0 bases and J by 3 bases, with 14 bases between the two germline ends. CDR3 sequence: CATSREPRLSKETQYF. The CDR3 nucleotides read TGTGCCACCAGCAGAGAGCCGAGGCTATCCAAAGAGACCCAGTACTTC.

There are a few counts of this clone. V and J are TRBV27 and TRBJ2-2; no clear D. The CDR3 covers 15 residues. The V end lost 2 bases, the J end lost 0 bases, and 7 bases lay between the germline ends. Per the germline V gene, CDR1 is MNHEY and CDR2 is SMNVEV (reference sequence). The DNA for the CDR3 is TGTGCCAGCAGTTTAATCCTCCCGAACACCGGGGAGCTGTTTTTT. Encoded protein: CASSLILPNTGELFF.

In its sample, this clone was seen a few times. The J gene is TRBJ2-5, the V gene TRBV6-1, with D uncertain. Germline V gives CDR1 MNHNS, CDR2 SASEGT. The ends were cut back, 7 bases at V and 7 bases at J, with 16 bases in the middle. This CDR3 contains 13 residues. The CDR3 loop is CASTPAARGTQYF. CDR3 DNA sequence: TGTGCCAGCACCCCTGCAGCAAGAGGGACCCAGTACTTC.

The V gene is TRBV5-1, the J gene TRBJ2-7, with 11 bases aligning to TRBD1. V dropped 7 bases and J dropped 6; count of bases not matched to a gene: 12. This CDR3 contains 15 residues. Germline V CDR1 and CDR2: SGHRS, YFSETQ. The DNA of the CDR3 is TGCGCCAGCGCCCCTACGGGACAGGGGGTAGTCGAGCAGTACTTC. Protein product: CASAPTGQGVVEQYF.

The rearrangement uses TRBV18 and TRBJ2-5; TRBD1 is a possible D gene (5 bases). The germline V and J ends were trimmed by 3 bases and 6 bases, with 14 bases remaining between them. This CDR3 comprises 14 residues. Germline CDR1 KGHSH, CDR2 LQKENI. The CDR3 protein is CASSPGQGVQTQYF. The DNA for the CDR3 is TGTGCCAGCTCACCGGGCCAAGGGGTACAGACCCAGTACTTC.

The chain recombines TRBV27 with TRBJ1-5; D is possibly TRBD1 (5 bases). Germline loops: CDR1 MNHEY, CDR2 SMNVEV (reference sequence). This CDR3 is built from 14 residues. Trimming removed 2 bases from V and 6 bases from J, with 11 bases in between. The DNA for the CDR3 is TGTGCCAGCAGTTTAAGGCAGGGCGGTCAGCCCCAGCATTTT. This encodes CASSLRQGGQPQHF.

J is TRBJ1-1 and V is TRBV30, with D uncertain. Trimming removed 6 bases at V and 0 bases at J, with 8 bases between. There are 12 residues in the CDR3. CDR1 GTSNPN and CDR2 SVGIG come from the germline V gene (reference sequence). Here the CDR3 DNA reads TGTGCCTGCCTTCTTGTGAACACTGAAGCTTTCTTT. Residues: CACLLVNTEAFF.

The CDR3 sequence: CASRQARDTRADTQYF. The CDR3 region has the DNA TGTGCCAGCAGGCAAGCCCGGGACACCCGGGCGGATACGCAGTATTTT. The chain joins TRBV27 to TRBJ2-3; perhaps TRBD1 as D (6 bases). Trimming cost V 6 bases and J 6 bases, with 22 bases left between them. The CDR3 loop spans 16 amino acids. CDR1 is MNHEY and CDR2 is SMNVEV in the germline V gene (reference sequence).

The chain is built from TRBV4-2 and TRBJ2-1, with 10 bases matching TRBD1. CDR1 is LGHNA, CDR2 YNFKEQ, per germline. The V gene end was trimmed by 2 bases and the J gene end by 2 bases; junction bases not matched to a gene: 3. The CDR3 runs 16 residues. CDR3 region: CASSQSDRGTYNEQFF. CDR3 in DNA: TGTGCCAGCAGCCAATCGGACAGGGGGACCTACAATGAGCAGTTCTTC.

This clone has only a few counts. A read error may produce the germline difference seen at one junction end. The CDR3 DNA sequence: TGTGCCAGCAGCCAAGGCGCGGATACGGAGTATTTT. It yields the protein CASSQGADTEYF. The V call is TRBV7-2, the J call TRBJ2-3; D is ambiguous. CDR1 and CDR2 from the germline V gene are SGHTA and FQGNSA. This CDR3 contains 12 residues.

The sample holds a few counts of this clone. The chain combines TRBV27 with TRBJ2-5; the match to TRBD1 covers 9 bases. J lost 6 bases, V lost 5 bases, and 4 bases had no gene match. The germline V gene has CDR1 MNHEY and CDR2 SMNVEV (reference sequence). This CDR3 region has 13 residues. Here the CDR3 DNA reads TGTGCCAGCAGTATGGGACAGGGTAAGACCCAGTACTTC. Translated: CASSMGQGKTQYF.

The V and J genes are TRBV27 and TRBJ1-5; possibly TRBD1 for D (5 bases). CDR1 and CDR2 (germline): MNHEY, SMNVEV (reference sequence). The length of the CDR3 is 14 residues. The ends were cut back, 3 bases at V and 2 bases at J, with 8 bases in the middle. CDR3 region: CASSLVRGNQPQHF. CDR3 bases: TGTGCCAGCAGTTTGGTCAGGGGCAATCAGCCCCAGCATTTT.

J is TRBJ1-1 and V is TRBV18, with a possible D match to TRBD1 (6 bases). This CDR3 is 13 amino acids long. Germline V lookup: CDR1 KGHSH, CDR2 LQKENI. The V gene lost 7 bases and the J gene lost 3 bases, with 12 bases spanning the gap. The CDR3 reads CASFQGRDTEAFF. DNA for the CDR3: TGTGCCAGCTTCCAGGGGAGGGACACTGAAGCTTTCTTT.

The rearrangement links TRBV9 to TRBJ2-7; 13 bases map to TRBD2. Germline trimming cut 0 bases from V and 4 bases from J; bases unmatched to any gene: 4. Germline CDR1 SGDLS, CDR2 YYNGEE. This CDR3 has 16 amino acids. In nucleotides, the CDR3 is TGTGCCAGCAGCGTAGGAGGGACTAGCGGGATATACGAGCAGTACTTC. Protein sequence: CASSVGGTSGIYEQYF.